The clone carrying this T cell receptor beta chain was found many times. Its antigen is still unknown. The germline V gene encodes CDR1 SNHLY and CDR2 FYNNEI. CDR3 length: 14 residues. The V gene lost 7 bases and the J gene lost 1 base, with 13 bases spanning the gap. Duration under 3 months, a NOSPECS grade of at least 4, and a Clinical Activity Score of at least 3 characterized the ophthalmopathy patients. From approximately 9.1 ml of fresh peripheral blood, PBMCs were isolated. RNA transcripts gave rise to amplified TCR beta CDR3 regions. RT-PCR in the first round (using the HTBI primer set) targeted the TCR CDR3. TCRdb reprocessed the multiplex PCR reads via MiXCR and lists one record per CDR3 protein. The table lists about 410,000 distinct CDR3 sequences, approximately 14% of them singletons, with around 19% in the top ten. This sample is drawn from a study of T cells in Graves' hyperthyroidism and ophthalmopathy. Study results and limitations: Blood also held most thyroid clonotypes expanded beyond 0.001. A model of 13 V-J pairs discriminated ophthalmopathy from stable hyperthyroidism.

The TCR was taken from a woman aged 25 to 39 with Graves' ophthalmopathy. Sequencing was performed on blood. This chain uses TRBV2 with TRBJ1-1, with a tentative D call TRBD1 (6 bases). The CDR3 DNA reads TGTGCCAGCACCCTGACAGGTACGAACACTGAAGCTTTCTTT. Its protein is CASTLTGTNTEAFF.